This T cell receptor beta chain was found in a study of control samples from healthy donors and cancer patients. Sequencing was performed with immunoSEQ multiplex PCR; in TCRdb, only in-frame clones are kept and a portion is missing. The sample shows tens of thousands of clones, 89% of them seen only once. There are 17 residues in the CDR3. Trimming pared 6 bases from V and 0 bases from J, leaving 17 bases between. The germline V gene has CDR1 MGHRA and CDR2 YSYEKL. The source is a middle-aged man with colorectal cancer. The sample consisted of PBMCs. The V gene is TRBV4-1, the J gene TRBJ2-2; the D is unclear. This CDR3 reads CASRPRVKGSNTGELFF. The CDR3 nucleotides read TGCGCCAGCAGACCAAGGGTGAAGGGATCGAACACCGGGGAGCTGTTTTTT.